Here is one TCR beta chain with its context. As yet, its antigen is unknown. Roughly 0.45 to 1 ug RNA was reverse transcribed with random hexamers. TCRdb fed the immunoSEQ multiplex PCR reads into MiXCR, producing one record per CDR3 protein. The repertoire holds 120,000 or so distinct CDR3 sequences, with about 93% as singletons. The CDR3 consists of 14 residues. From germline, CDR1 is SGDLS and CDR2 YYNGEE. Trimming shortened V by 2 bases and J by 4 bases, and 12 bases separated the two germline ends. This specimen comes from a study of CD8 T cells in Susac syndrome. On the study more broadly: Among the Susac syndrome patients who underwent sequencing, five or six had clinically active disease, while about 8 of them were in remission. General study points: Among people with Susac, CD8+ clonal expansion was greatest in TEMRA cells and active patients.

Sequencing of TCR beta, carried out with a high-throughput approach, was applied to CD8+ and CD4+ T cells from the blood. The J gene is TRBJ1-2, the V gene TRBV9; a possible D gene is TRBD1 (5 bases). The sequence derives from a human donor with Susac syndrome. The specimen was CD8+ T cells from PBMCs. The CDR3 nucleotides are TGTGCCAGCAGCGTCGCGACAGCAGCCTATGGCTACACCTTC. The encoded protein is CASSVATAAYGYTF.